The rows below give T cell receptor beta chains drawn from one sample of a study of beta chain features in type 1 diabetes. The assay was immunoSEQ multiplex PCR, and TCRdb's table has in-frame clones only and misses some. Of hundreds of thousands of clones in the sample, around an eighth were seen once. The material sequenced was naive CD4+ T cells from blood. Receptors were obtained from a man between 18 and 35 years old with type 1 diabetes. Both conserved end residues are part of each CDR3. D genes are given only for firm matches. Size values are once, few and many counts, or a class for expanded clones, and some rows have none.

size: .
D: TRBD1
length: 17
J: TRBJ2-5
V: TRBV6-1
DNA: TGTGCCAGCAGTGAGCACGGGACAGGGGGATCGGAGGAGACCCAGTACTTC
CDR3: CASSEHGTGGSEETQYF

size: few
D: .
length: 13
J: TRBJ2-1
V: TRBV4-3
DNA: TGCGCCAGCAGCCAAGATGGGAAGACTAGGGAGTTCTTC
CDR3: CASSQDGKTREFF

size: .
D: .
length: 12
J: TRBJ2-1
V: TRBV21-1
DNA: TGTGAGGGACACCTAATATACAATGAGCAGTTCTTC
CDR3: CEGHLIYNEQFF

size: .
D: TRBD1
length: 16
J: TRBJ2-7
V: TRBV7-9
DNA: TGTGCCAGCATCCTTTCCCCCGGACAGGCAACCTACGAGCAGTACTTC
CDR3: CASILSPGQATYEQYF

size: few
D: .
length: 12
J: TRBJ1-2
V: TRBV29-1
DNA: TGCAGCGTGGGAGGTACACCCTATGGCTACACCTTC
CDR3: CSVGGTPYGYTF

size: .
D: TRBD1
length: 15
J: TRBJ2-2
V: TRBV29-1
DNA: TGCAGCGTCACCGGGACAGGGGGCGCAACCGGGGAGCTGTTTTTT
CDR3: CSVTGTGGATGELFF

size: .
D: TRBD2
length: 19
J: TRBJ2-7
V: TRBV14
DNA: TGTGCCAGCAGCCCCCCGGGACTAGCGGGAGGCCTTAGCTCCTACGAGCAGTACTTC
CDR3: CASSPPGLAGGLSSYEQYF

size: few
D: .
length: 17
J: TRBJ2-3
V: TRBV28
DNA: TGTGCCAGCAGTTTATTGAGGCGCCGAGATAGCACAGATACGCAGTATTTT
CDR3: CASSLLRRRDSTDTQYF

size: .
D: .
length: 14
J: TRBJ2-3
V: TRBV30
DNA: TGTGCCTGGGTGGTGGGCAGTAGCACAGATACGCAGTATTTT
CDR3: CAWVVGSSTDTQYF

size: .
D: .
length: 12
J: TRBJ2-1
V: TRBV7-9
DNA: TGTGCCAGCAGCCCGGTTTACAATGAGCAGTTCTTC
CDR3: CASSPVYNEQFF

size: few
D: .
length: 13
J: TRBJ2-7
V: TRBV7-2
DNA: TGTGCCAGCAGCCGTGAGGTTGTCGACGAGCAGTACTTC
CDR3: CASSREVVDEQYF

size: few
D: TRBD1
length: 15
J: TRBJ1-4
V: TRBV15
DNA: TGTGCCACCAGCACGGGGACAGGGGGCTACGAAAAACTGTTTTTT
CDR3: CATSTGTGGYEKLFF

size: few
D: .
length: 11
J: TRBJ1-2
V: TRBV20-1
DNA: TGCAGTGCTAGGGAGACATACGTCCACACCTTC
CDR3: CSARETYVHTF

size: few
D: .
length: 15
J: TRBJ2-2
V: TRBV5-4
DNA: TGTGCCAGCAGCCTCCAACTCTCGAACACCGGGGAGCTGTTTTTT
CDR3: CASSLQLSNTGELFF

size: few
D: .
length: 12
J: TRBJ1-2
V: TRBV28
DNA: TGTGCCAGCAGAACGAGGACGGATGGCTACACCTTC
CDR3: CASRTRTDGYTF

size: few
D: .
length: 15
J: TRBJ1-1
V: TRBV21-1
DNA: TGTGCCAGCAGCAAACTACAGACTGGGAACACTGAAGCTTTCTTT
CDR3: CASSKLQTGNTEAFF

size: .
D: TRBD2
length: 13
J: TRBJ2-7
V: TRBV30
DNA: TGTGCCTGGTGTTACGGGAGGGCCTACGAGCAGTACTTC
CDR3: CAWCYGRAYEQYF

size: .
D: TRBD2
length: 14
J: TRBJ2-3
V: TRBV7-9
DNA: TGTGCCAGCAGGCGCACTAGCGCGGGAGATACGCAGTATTTT
CDR3: CASRRTSAGDTQYF

size: few
D: TRBD1
length: 14
J: TRBJ2-2
V: TRBV10-3
DNA: TGTGCCATCAGGGGGACAGGGAACACCGGGGAGCTGTTTTTT
CDR3: CAIRGTGNTGELFF

size: few
D: TRBD1
length: 16
J: TRBJ2-2
V: TRBV7-3
DNA: TGTGCCAGCAGCTTATACGGACAGGGGAACACCGGGGAGCTGTTTTTT
CDR3: CASSLYGQGNTGELFF

size: few
D: .
length: 17
J: TRBJ1-1
V: TRBV4-1
DNA: TGCGCCAGCAGCCCAGCTCGGGGAATGACGAATACCTTTGAAGCTTTCTTT
CDR3: CASSPARGMTNTFEAFF

size: few
D: TRBD1
length: 13
J: TRBJ1-2
V: TRBV30
DNA: TGTGCCCGGACTCAGGGGGCCCACTCTGGCTACACCTTC
CDR3: CARTQGAHSGYTF

size: .
D: .
length: 16
J: TRBJ2-1
V: TRBV6-1
DNA: TGTGCCAGCAGTGAAGCGCGGGGAGGAGTCTACAATGAGCAGTTCTTC
CDR3: CASSEARGGVYNEQFF

size: few
D: .
length: 15
J: TRBJ2-3
V: TRBV5-6
DNA: TGTGCCAGCAGCTTGAACAGAGGAGCCGCAGATACGCAGTATTTT
CDR3: CASSLNRGAADTQYF

size: .
D: .
length: 17
J: TRBJ2-3
V: TRBV4-1
DNA: TGCGCCAGCAGCCTCCGGCTCGGGGGTAGGGGCACAGATACGCAGTATTTT
CDR3: CASSLRLGGRGTDTQYF

size: few
D: TRBD1
length: 16
J: TRBJ2-7
V: TRBV5-1
DNA: TGCGCCAGCAGCTTCAACCCCGGGACAGGATCCTACGAGCAGTACTTC
CDR3: CASSFNPGTGSYEQYF

size: .
D: TRBD1
length: 15
J: TRBJ1-2
V: TRBV7-3
DNA: TGTGCCAGCAGCGAACAGGGGGCTTCTAACTATGGCTACACCTTC
CDR3: CASSEQGASNYGYTF

size: .
D: .
length: 12
J: TRBJ1-3
V: TRBV7-9
DNA: TGTGCCAGCAGCGCAACGGGGGACACCATATATTTT
CDR3: CASSATGDTIYF

size: .
D: TRBD2
length: 16
J: TRBJ2-5
V: TRBV5-1
DNA: TGCGCCAGCAGCCGCCTACTAGCGGGAGAAGGAGAGACCCAGTACTTC
CDR3: CASSRLLAGEGETQYF

size: .
D: .
length: 11
J: TRBJ2-5
V: TRBV7-2
DNA: TGTGCCAGCAGGCTACAAGAGACCCAGTACTTC
CDR3: CASRLQETQYF

size: few
D: .
length: 12
J: TRBJ2-1
V: TRBV12-5
DNA: TGTGCTAGTGGTACAGGATACAATGAGCAGTTCTTC
CDR3: CASGTGYNEQFF

size: few
D: .
length: 13
J: TRBJ2-2
V: TRBV5-1
DNA: TGCGCCAGCCGCCAGCCGAACACCGGGGAGCTGTTTTTT
CDR3: CASRQPNTGELFF

size: few
D: .
length: 15
J: TRBJ1-2
V: TRBV15
DNA: TGTGCCACTAGCCATTCCACCGGGCCCCTATATGGCTACACCTTC
CDR3: CATSHSTGPLYGYTF

size: .
D: .
length: 14
J: TRBJ1-2
V: TRBV4-2
DNA: TGTGCCAGCAGCCAAGAAACGAGGATGGCGGGCTACACCTTC
CDR3: CASSQETRMAGYTF

size: .
D: TRBD1
length: 14
J: TRBJ2-7
V: TRBV29-1
DNA: TGCAGCGTTGCTTCCGGGACAGGGCTCTACGAGCAGTACTTC
CDR3: CSVASGTGLYEQYF

size: .
D: .
length: 13
J: TRBJ1-1
V: TRBV30
DNA: TGTGCCTGGAGTCCAGCGACCTACACTGAAGCTTTCTTT
CDR3: CAWSPATYTEAFF

size: .
D: .
length: 12
J: TRBJ2-7
V: TRBV30
DNA: TGTGCCTGGAGTGCCGGGTTCTACGAGCAGTACTTC
CDR3: CAWSAGFYEQYF

size: .
D: TRBD2
length: 15
J: TRBJ2-1
V: TRBV6-5
DNA: TGTGCCAGCAGCCAGAGACTAGCGGGAGTTTATGAGCAGTTCTTC
CDR3: CASSQRLAGVYEQFF

size: few
D: TRBD2
length: 16
J: TRBJ2-3
V: TRBV4-1
DNA: TGCGCCAGCAGCCACCCGGGACTAGCCTTCACAGATACGCAGTATTTT
CDR3: CASSHPGLAFTDTQYF

size: .
D: .
length: 12
J: TRBJ2-3
V: TRBV7-2
DNA: TGTGCCAGCAGCTCTACGTGGGATACGCAGTATTTT
CDR3: CASSSTWDTQYF

size: .
D: .
length: 13
J: TRBJ1-2
V: TRBV6-4
DNA: TGTGCCAGCAGTGACTCGAATCTCTGGGGCTACACCTTC
CDR3: CASSDSNLWGYTF

size: few
D: .
length: 15
J: TRBJ2-6
V: TRBV4-3
DNA: TGCGCCAGCAGCCAAGAGAGCTCTGGGGCCAACGTCCTGACTTTC
CDR3: CASSQESSGANVLTF

size: few
D: TRBD1
length: 18
J: TRBJ2-1
V: TRBV23-1
DNA: TGCGCCAGCCCCCAACCGGAAAGGGGGCAAAGGTCCTACAATGAGCAGTTCTTC
CDR3: CASPQPERGQRSYNEQFF

size: .
D: .
length: 14
J: TRBJ2-7
V: TRBV4-3
DNA: TGCGCCAGCAGCCAAGATACGAGCTCCTACGAGCAGTACTTC
CDR3: CASSQDTSSYEQYF

size: few
D: TRBD2
length: 16
J: TRBJ2-7
V: TRBV7-9
DNA: TGTGCCAGCAGACCGCCGGGACTAGCGGGGATACACGAGCAGTACTTC
CDR3: CASRPPGLAGIHEQYF

size: .
D: .
length: 16
J: TRBJ2-3
V: TRBV4-1
DNA: TGCGCCAGCAGCCAAGATGGGCGCCCAGGGACAGATACGCAGTATTTT
CDR3: CASSQDGRPGTDTQYF

size: .
D: .
length: 10
J: TRBJ2-3
V: TRBV6-1
DNA: TGTGCCAGCAGCACAGATACGCAGTATTTT
CDR3: CASSTDTQYF